This T cell receptor beta chain was profiled in a study of shared clonotypes between healthy human individuals. Study context: Aged between 18 and 49, the donors were a couple of women and a few men.

Concerning this clone itself: Its target is not known.

Overall study findings and caveats: An anticipated effect of sequencing depth on clonotype sharing among donors was recognized.

TCRdb's table, derived via immunoSEQ multiplex PCR, lists solely in-frame clones and lacks some. Here the sample spans more than 2,000,000 clones, more than 80% being singletons. This CDR3 has 14 residues. V lost 3 bases to trimming and J lost 1 base, with 10 bases between them. Germline V CDR1 and CDR2: SGHRS, YFSETQ. Within Nashville, Tennessee resided all donors, each a Caucasian adult. The split of CD4+ cells yielded CD45RA+ naive and CD45RA-negative memory subsets. The material sequenced was naive CD4+ T cells from PBMCs. The subset: CD45RA+ positively selected. The source is a man between 18 and 35 years old in good health. Some clones in this sample may be carry-over from other donors' samples. The gene calls are TRBV5-1 and TRBJ1-1; D remains ambiguous. As DNA, the CDR3 is TGCGCCAGCAGCTCGCAGGAGAAGAACACTGAAGCTTTCTTT. Translated: CASSSQEKNTEAFF.